The T cell receptor (beta chain) under discussion was sequenced for a study of T-cell memory formation after mild COVID-19. Concerning this clonotype: Its specificity is not known.

Overall study results and limits: Whereas later expanders leaned CD4+, clones contracting day 15 to 85 showed a balanced CD4/CD8 makeup.

Each CDR3 protein is one row after TCRdb ran MiXCR on the 5' RACE reads. Of roughly 450,000 distinct CDR3 sequences listed, around a sixth are singletons. Per germline, CDR1 SGHVS and CDR2 FNYEAQ. V lost 1 base and J 0 bases, leaving 9 bases between the germline ends. The CDR3 has 15 residues. This rearrangement joins TRBV7-6 to TRBJ1-1, with D unclear. The specimen was PBMCs or a T cell subset sorted from them (not recorded which). This clonotype was sampled from an adult woman who had mild COVID-19 (a few samples of this study predate the infection). Cell type and time point are not known. The CDR3 protein is CASSLETYMNTEAFF. Written as DNA, the CDR3 is TGTGCCAGCAGCTTAGAGACCTACATGAACACTGAAGCTTTCTTT.